The rows below give T cell receptor beta chains drawn from one sample of a study of beta chain features in type 1 diabetes. Method: immunoSEQ multiplex PCR; TCRdb's copy keeps in-frame clones and lacks some. The repertoire includes hundreds of thousands of clones, about 32% of them detected once, and roughly 0.06% sits in the top ten. The source material was naive CD4+ T cells from blood. The receptors stem from a man in his late teens or twenties in good health. CDR3s include the opening cysteine and the closing phenylalanine or tryptophan. D genes are given only for firm matches. Clone size, where shown, is once, few, many, or a class for clones that have expanded.

size	D	V	J	DNA	CDR3
NA	TRBD1	TRBV2	TRBJ1-4	TGTGCCAGCAGAGTGGACAGGGCCTGGGAAAAACTGTTTTTT	CASRVDRAWEKLFF
NA	TRBD1	TRBV28	TRBJ1-4	TGTGCCAGCAGTCCTTCAGGGGGCTTTTATGAAAAACTGTTTTTT	CASSPSGGFYEKLFF
few	NA	TRBV30	TRBJ2-7	TGTGCCTGGACCCTCGAGAGGGTCTCCTACGAGCAGTACTTC	CAWTLERVSYEQYF
NA	NA	TRBV4-2	TRBJ1-2	TGTGCCAGCAGGCCCCTTGGCGAGAACTATGGCTACACCTTC	CASRPLGENYGYTF
few	TRBD2	TRBV10-3	TRBJ2-7	TGTGCCATCAGTGGCGGGACTAGCGGGAGGTACGAGCAGTACTTC	CAISGGTSGRYEQYF
NA	NA	TRBV30	TRBJ1-5	TGTGCCTGGGGTGGGAGTAGCAATCAGCCCCAGCATTTT	CAWGGSSNQPQHF
NA	NA	TRBV2	TRBJ1-4	TGTGCCAGCAGTCTGACAGACCGACTGTTTTTT	CASSLTDRLFF
NA	TRBD2	TRBV2	TRBJ2-3	TGTGCCAGCAGTTCTGGACTAGCGGGACTAGATACGCAGTATTTT	CASSSGLAGLDTQYF
few	TRBD1	TRBV9	TRBJ1-1	TGTGCCAGCAGCGCAGGGGGTAACACTGAAGCTTTCTTT	CASSAGGNTEAFF
NA	TRBD1	TRBV29-1	TRBJ1-1	TGCAGCATAGGGACAGGGGGGAACACTGAAGCTTTCTTT	CSIGTGGNTEAFF
few	NA	TRBV13	TRBJ2-5	TGTGCCAGCAGCTTAGCCTTAGGGGCATACCAAGAGACCCAGTACTTC	CASSLALGAYQETQYF
NA	NA	TRBV11-2	TRBJ2-7	TGTGCCAGCAGCTTAATGGGGCAGACCCTTACGAAGCAGTACTTC	CASSLMGQTLTKQYF
few	TRBD2	TRBV29-1	TRBJ2-1	TGCAGCGTTGGCGGACTAGCGGGAGGCCAGGCCTCCTACAATGAGCAGTTCTTC	CSVGGLAGGQASYNEQFF
few	NA	TRBV11-1	TRBJ2-1	TGTGCCAGCAGCTTAGAAGGACTAACCAATGAGCAGTTCTTC	CASSLEGLTNEQFF
NA	NA	TRBV7-8	TRBJ2-3	TGTGCCAGCAGCTTAGATTCAGCTAGCACAGATACGCAGTATTTT	CASSLDSASTDTQYF
NA	TRBD2	TRBV10-3	TRBJ2-5	TGTGCCATCAGTGAGTCGGCCCGACTAGCGGGAGGGGCTGAGACCCAGTACTTC	CAISESARLAGGAETQYF
few	TRBD1	TRBV9	TRBJ1-3	TGTGCCAGCAGCCAGACAGGGCTGATATCTGGAAACACCATATATTTT	CASSQTGLISGNTIYF
NA	TRBD2	TRBV5-1	TRBJ2-1	TGCGCCAGCAGCTTGGTCGCTAGCGGAGATTACAATGAGCAGTTCTTC	CASSLVASGDYNEQFF
few	NA	TRBV30	TRBJ1-2	TGTGCCTGGAGTGTCAGGTACTATGGCTACACCTTC	CAWSVRYYGYTF
NA	TRBD1	TRBV30	TRBJ1-1	TGTGCCTGGAGCTCTCTCTTATCACCTCAGGGGGCAAGGAGAACTGAAGCTTTCTTT	CAWSSLLSPQGARRTEAFF
NA	TRBD1	TRBV30	TRBJ1-1	TGTGCCTGGACGTTCAGGACAGGCCAAGCTTTCTTT	CAWTFRTGQAFF
NA	TRBD2	TRBV15	TRBJ2-1	TGTGCCACCAGCAGAGCTACTCTAGCGGGAGTCTCCTACAATGAGCAGTTCTTC	CATSRATLAGVSYNEQFF
NA	NA	TRBV7-9	TRBJ2-6	TGTGCCAGCAGCCGCCCCGGGGACGTCCTGACTTTC	CASSRPGDVLTF
few	TRBD1	TRBV29-1	TRBJ1-2	TGCAGCGTACCAGACAGGGCGAACTATGGCTACACCTTC	CSVPDRANYGYTF
NA	TRBD1	TRBV6-5	TRBJ2-7	TGTGCCAGCAGCCGGGACAGGGGGTCCTACGAGCAGTACTTC	CASSRDRGSYEQYF
few	NA	TRBV18	TRBJ1-5	TGTGCCAGCTCTCCGGGACGGAATCAGCCCCAGCATTTT	CASSPGRNQPQHF
NA	TRBD2	TRBV7-9	TRBJ2-5	TGTGCCAGCAGCGTGTCGACCGGGACTAGGCAAGAGACCCAGTACTTC	CASSVSTGTRQETQYF
few	NA	TRBV14	TRBJ2-1	TGTGCCAGCAGCCAAGATCCCAGCTACAATGAGCAGTTCTTC	CASSQDPSYNEQFF
few	NA	TRBV5-4	TRBJ2-2	TGTGCCAGCGTCGGCACCAACACCGGGGAGCTGTTTTTT	CASVGTNTGELFF
NA	NA	TRBV6-5	TRBJ2-7	TGTGCCAGCGGGGCGACCGAGCAGTACTTC	CASGATEQYF
few	TRBD1	TRBV6-6	TRBJ2-1	TGTGCCAGCAGTCCTAGGGACAGGGGGCGCGTTGAGCAGTTCTTC	CASSPRDRGRVEQFF
NA	NA	TRBV7-2	TRBJ2-5	TGTGCCAGCAGCCCATACTCAGAGACCCAGTACTTC	CASSPYSETQYF
once	NA	TRBV20-1	TRBJ2-7	TGCAGCAAAGGAAGCTCCTACGAGCAGTACTTC	CSKGSSYEQYF
NA	NA	TRBV2	TRBJ1-4	TGTGCCAGCAGTGAGTCACTCTTTGGGCTGTTTTTT	CASSESLFGLFF
NA	TRBD2	TRBV30	TRBJ2-2	TGTGCCTGGAGTGCCCTTTGGATAGCGGGTTTCACCGGGGAGCTGTTTTTT	CAWSALWIAGFTGELFF
few	NA	TRBV2	TRBJ2-3	TGTGCCAGCAGTGCGGTAGCGGACACAGATACGCAGTATTTT	CASSAVADTDTQYF
NA	NA	TRBV19	TRBJ2-5	TGTGCCAGTAGTATGGAGCCTAGCTTCGGGACCCAGTACTTC	CASSMEPSFGTQYF
NA	TRBD2	TRBV10-3	TRBJ2-7	TGTGCCATCAGTGTAGCTAGCGGGAGAGGGAACGAGCAGTACTTC	CAISVASGRGNEQYF